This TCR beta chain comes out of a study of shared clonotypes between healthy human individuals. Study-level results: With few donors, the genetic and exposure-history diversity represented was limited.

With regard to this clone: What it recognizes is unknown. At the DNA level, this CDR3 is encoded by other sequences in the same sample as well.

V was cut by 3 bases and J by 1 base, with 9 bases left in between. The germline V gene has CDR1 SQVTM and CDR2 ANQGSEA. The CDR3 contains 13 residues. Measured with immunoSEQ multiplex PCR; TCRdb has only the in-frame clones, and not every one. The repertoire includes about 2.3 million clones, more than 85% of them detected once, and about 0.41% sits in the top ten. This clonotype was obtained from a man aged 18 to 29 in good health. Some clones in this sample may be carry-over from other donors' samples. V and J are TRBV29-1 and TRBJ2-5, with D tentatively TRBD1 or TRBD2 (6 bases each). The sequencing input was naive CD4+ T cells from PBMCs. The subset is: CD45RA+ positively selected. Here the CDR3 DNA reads TGCAGCGTTGACAGGGGACTCCAAGAGACCCAGTACTTC. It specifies CSVDRGLQETQYF.